Many counts were recorded for the clone carrying this T cell receptor beta chain. No antigen is known for it. The sample is drawn from a study of glioma-infiltrating T cells. General study results and limits: Very few CDR3 sequences were shared between tissue and blood. Non-neoplastic patients had below-expected tissue-blood divergence, while all gliomas exceeded expectation.

The iRepertoire nested amplicon-rescue multiplex PCR amplified TCR alpha and beta CDR3s from RNA. For one-step reverse transcription and amplification, about 85-400 ng of tissue mRNA or PBMC total RNA was used. One entry per CDR3 protein results from TCRdb running MiXCR on the multiplex PCR reads. The sample has 170,000 or so distinct CDR3 sequences; about 47% are singletons. The trim removed 3 bases at V and 6 bases at J, leaving 4 bases unmatched. This CDR3 has 13 residues. The receptor was derived from a human donor with low-grade glioma or glioblastoma, undergoing nonglioma brain surgery, or in good health (not recorded which). The J gene is TRBJ1-2, the V gene TRBV12-3 or TRBV12-4; 7 positions match TRBD1. The sample comprised glioma tissue, nonneoplastic brain tissue, or PBMCs (not recorded which). Here the CDR3 DNA reads TGTGCCAGCAGTTTTGGACAGGCCGATGGCTACACCTTC. This sequence encodes CASSFGQADGYTF.